A single sample is the source of the 2 T cell receptor beta chains below, sequenced in a study of T cells after yellow fever vaccination. One entry per CDR3 protein, called by TCRdb with MiXCR from the 5' RACE reads. In the table there are approximately 150,000 distinct CDR3 sequences, 6.2% of which are singletons. The specimen comprised CD4+ T cells sorted from PBMCs, sampled on the day of the first yellow fever vaccination. The receptors were sampled from a young man who received the YFV17D yellow fever vaccine.

This clonotype was found many times. This sequence joins TRBV4-3 and TRBJ2-2; 8 nucleotides align to TRBD2. CDR3 size: 17 residues. CDR1 is LGHNA, CDR2 YSLEER, per germline. V shed 0 bases, J shed 1 base, and the junction held 4 bases outside the gene matches. The CDR3 sequence is CASSQDVRGGNTGELFF. CDR3 nucleotide sequence: TGCGCCAGCAGCCAAGATGTACGGGGGGGGAACACCGGGGAGCTGTTTTTT.

The chain links TRBV7-2 to TRBJ1-2; tentative D call: TRBD1 (5 bases). The CDR3 runs 14 residues. Germline CDR1 reads SGHTA; CDR2 reads FQGNSA. The V end was cut by 7 bases, the J end by 2 bases, with 14 bases between. This CDR3 reads CASNPGAQNYGYTF. The CDR3 region has the DNA TGTGCCAGCAACCCCGGGGCACAAAACTATGGCTACACCTTC.